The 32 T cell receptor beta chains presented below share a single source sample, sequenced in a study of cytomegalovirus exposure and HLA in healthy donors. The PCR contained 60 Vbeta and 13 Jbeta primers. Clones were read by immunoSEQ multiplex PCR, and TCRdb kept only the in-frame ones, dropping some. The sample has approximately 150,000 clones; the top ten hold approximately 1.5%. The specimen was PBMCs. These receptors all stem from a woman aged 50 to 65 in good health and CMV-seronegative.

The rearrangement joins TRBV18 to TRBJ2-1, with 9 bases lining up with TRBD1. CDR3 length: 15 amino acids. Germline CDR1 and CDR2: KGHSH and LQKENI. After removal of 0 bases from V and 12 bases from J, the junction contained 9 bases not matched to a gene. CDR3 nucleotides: TGTGCCAGCTCACCACCGGTGGGACAGGGTAGAGGGCAGTTCTTC. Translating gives CASSPPVGQGRGQFF.

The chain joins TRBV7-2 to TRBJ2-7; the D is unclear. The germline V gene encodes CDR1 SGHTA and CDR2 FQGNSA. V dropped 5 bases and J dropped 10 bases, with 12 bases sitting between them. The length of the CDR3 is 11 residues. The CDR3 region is CASSTSGVQYF. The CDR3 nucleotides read TGTGCCAGCAGCACCTCTGGAGTCCAGTACTTC.

CDR3 bases: TGTGCCAGTAGTCCCCTTAGAGGACAGGGGAACTATGGCTACACCTTC. It encodes CASSPLRGQGNYGYTF. This rearrangement joins TRBV19 to TRBJ1-2; 9 bases fit TRBD1. Germline V CDR1 and CDR2: LNHDA, SQIVND (reference sequence). Losses at the gene ends were 5 bases for V and 2 bases for J; bases not matched to a gene: 9. The CDR3 contains 16 residues. Full variable domain (missing parts from reference TRBV19 and TRBJ1-2): DGGITQSPKYLFRKEGQNVTLSCEQNLNHDAMYWYRQDPGQGLRLIYYSQIVNDFQKGDIAEGYSVSREKKESFPLTVTSAQKNPTAFYLCASSPLRGQGNYGYTFGSGTRLTVV.

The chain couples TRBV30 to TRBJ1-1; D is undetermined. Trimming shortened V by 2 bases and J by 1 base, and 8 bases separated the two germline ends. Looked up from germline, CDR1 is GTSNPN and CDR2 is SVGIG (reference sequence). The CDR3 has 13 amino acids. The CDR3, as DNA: TGTGCCTGGAGTATCTCTCGGAACACTGAAGCTTTCTTT. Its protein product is CAWSISRNTEAFF.

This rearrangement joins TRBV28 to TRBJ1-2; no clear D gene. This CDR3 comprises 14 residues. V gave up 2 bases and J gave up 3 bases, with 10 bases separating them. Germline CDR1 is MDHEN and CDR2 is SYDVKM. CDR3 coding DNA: TGTGCCAGCAGTTTAATAGCATTTTACTATGGCTACACCTTC. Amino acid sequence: CASSLIAFYYGYTF.

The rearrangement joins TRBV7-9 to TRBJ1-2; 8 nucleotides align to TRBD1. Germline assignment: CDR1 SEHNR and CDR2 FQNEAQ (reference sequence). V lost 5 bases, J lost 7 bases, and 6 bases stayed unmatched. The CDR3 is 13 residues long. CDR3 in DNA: TGTGCCAGCAGCCCAAGACAGGGGAGTGGCTACACCTTC. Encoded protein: CASSPRQGSGYTF.

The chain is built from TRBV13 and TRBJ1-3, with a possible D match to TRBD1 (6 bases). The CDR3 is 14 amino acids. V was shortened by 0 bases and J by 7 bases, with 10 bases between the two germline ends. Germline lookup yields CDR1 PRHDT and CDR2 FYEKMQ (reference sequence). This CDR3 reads CASSLGTGPNTIYF. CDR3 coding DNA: TGTGCCAGCAGCTTAGGCACAGGGCCGAACACCATATATTTT.

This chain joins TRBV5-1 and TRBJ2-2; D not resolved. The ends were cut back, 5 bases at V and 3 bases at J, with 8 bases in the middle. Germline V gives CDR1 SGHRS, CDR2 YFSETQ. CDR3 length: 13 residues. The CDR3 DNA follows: TGCGCCAGCAGACCGCAGGACACCGGGGAGCTGTTTTTT. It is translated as CASRPQDTGELFF.

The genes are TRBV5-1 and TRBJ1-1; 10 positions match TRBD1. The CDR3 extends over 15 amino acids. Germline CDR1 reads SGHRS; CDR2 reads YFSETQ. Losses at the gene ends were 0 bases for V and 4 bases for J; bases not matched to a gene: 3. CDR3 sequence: CASSLVGQGSTEAFF. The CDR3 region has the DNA TGCGCCAGCAGCTTGGTGGGACAGGGGTCCACTGAAGCTTTCTTT.

DNA for the CDR3: TGTGCCAGCAGCGCAACAGGGTCCAATCAGCCCCAGCATTTT. Translated: CASSATGSNQPQHF. This chain uses TRBV9 with TRBJ1-5; perhaps TRBD1 as D (6 bases). This CDR3 region has 14 residues. CDR1 and CDR2 from the germline V gene are SGDLS and YYNGEE. Trimming stripped 3 bases from V and 3 bases from J, with 10 bases between. Together with reference TRBV9 and TRBJ1-5, the CDR3 gives the full variable domain: DSGVTQTPKHLITATGQRVTLRCSPRSGDLSVYWYQQSLDQGLQFLIQYYNGEERAKGNILERFSAQQFPDLHSELNLSSLELGDSALYFCASSATGSNQPQHFGDGTRLSIL.

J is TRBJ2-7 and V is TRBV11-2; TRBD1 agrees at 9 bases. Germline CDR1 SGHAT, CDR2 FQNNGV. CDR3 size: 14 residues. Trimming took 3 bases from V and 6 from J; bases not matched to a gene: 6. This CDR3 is CASSFRQGVVEQYF. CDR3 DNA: TGTGCCAGCAGCTTCCGACAGGGGGTGGTCGAGCAGTACTTC. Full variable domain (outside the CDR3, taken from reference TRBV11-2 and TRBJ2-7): EAGVAQSPRYKIIEKRQSVAFWCNPISGHATLYWYQQILGQGPKLLIQFQNNGVVDDSQLPKDRFSAERLKGVDSTLKIQPAKLEDSAVYLCASSFRQGVVEQYFGPGTRLTVT.

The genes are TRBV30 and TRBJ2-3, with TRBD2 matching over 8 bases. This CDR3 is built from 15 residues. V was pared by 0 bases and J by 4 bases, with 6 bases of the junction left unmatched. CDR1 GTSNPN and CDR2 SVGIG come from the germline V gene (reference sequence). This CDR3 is CAWSVLAGGSDTQYF. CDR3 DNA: TGTGCCTGGAGTGTTCTTGCGGGGGGTTCAGATACGCAGTATTTT. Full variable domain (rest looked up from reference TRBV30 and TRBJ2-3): SQTIHQWPATLVQPVGSPLSLECTVEGTSNPNLYWYRQAAGRGLQLLFYSVGIGQISSEVPQNLSASRPQDRQFILSSKKLLLSDSGFYLCAWSVLAGGSDTQYFGPGTRLTVL.

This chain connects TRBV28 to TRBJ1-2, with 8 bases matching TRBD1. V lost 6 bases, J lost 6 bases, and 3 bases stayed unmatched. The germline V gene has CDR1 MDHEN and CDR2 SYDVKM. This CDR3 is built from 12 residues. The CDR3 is CASSWTGNGYTF. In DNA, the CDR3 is TGTGCCAGCAGCTGGACAGGGAATGGCTACACCTTC.

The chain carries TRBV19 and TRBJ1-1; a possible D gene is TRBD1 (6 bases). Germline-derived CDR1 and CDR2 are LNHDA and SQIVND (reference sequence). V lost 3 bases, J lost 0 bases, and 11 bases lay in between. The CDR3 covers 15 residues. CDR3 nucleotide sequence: TGTGCCAGTAGTATCCGGACAGACCTGAACACTGAAGCTTTCTTT. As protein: CASSIRTDLNTEAFF.

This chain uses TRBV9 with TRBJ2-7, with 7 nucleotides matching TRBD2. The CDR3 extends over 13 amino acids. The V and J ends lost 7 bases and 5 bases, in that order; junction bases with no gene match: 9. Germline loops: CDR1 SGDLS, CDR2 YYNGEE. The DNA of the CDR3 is TGTGCCAGCGGAAAGGGTGGACTAGACGAGCAGTACTTC. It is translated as CASGKGGLDEQYF. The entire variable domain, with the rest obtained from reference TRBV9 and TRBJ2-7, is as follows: DSGVTQTPKHLITATGQRVTLRCSPRSGDLSVYWYQQSLDQGLQFLIQYYNGEERAKGNILERFSAQQFPDLHSELNLSSLELGDSALYFCASGKGGLDEQYFGPGTRLTVT.

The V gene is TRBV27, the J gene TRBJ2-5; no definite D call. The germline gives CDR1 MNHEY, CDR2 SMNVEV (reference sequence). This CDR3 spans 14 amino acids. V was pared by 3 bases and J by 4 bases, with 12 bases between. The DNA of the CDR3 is TGTGCCAGCAGTTTCGACCAGGCCCCAGAGACCCAGTACTTC. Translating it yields CASSFDQAPETQYF.

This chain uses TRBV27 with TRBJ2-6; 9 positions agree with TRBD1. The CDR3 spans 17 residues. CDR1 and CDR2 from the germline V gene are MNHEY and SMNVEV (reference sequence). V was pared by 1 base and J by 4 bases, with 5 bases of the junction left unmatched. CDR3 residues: CASSLWGTGYGANVLTF. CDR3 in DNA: TGTGCCAGCAGTTTATGGGGGACAGGGTACGGGGCCAACGTCCTGACTTTC. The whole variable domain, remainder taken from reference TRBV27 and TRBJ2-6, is EAQVTQNPRYLITVTGKKLTVTCSQNMNHEYMSWYRQDPGLGLRQIYYSMNVEVTDKGDVPEGYKVSRKEKRNFPLILESPSPNQTSLYFCASSLWGTGYGANVLTFGAGSRLTVL.

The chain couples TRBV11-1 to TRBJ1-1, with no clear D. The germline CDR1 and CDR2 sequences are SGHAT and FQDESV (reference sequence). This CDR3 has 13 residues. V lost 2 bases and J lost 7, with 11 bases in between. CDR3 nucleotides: TGTGCCAGCAGCTTATATGGCGGGGTTGAAGCTTTCTTT. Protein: CASSLYGGVEAFF.

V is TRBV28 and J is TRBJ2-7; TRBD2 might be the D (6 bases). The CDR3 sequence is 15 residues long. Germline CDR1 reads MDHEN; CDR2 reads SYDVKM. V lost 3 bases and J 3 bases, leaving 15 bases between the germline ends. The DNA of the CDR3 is TGTGCCAGCAGTTTGCCCCGGGACTTCCACTACGAGCAGTACTTC. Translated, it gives CASSLPRDFHYEQYF.

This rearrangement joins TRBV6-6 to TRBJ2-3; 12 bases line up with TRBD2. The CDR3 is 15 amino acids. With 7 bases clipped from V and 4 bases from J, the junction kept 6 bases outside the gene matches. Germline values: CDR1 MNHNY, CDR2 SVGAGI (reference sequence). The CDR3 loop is CASTNLAGGSDTQYF. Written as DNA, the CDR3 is TGTGCCAGCACCAACCTAGCGGGGGGGTCAGATACGCAGTATTTT.

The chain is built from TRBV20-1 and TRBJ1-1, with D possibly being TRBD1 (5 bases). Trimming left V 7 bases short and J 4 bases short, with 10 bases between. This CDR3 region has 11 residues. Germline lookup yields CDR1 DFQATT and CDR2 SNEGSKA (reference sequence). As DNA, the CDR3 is TGCAGTGGGGGCGGGGGCACTGAAGCTTTCTTT. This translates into CSGGGGTEAFF.

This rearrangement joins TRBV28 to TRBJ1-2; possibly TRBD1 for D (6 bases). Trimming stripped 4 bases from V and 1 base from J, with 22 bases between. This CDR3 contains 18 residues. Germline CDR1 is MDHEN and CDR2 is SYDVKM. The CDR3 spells CASSSALLTTGLNYGYTF. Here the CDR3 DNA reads TGTGCCAGCAGTTCAGCGCTTCTCACGACAGGTCTTAACTATGGCTACACCTTC.

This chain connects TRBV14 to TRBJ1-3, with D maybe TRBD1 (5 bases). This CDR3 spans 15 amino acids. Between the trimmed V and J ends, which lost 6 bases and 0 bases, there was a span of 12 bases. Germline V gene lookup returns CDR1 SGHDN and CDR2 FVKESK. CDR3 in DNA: TGTGCCAGCAGTTCCGACAGTTACTCTGGAAACACCATATATTTT. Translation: CASSSDSYSGNTIYF.

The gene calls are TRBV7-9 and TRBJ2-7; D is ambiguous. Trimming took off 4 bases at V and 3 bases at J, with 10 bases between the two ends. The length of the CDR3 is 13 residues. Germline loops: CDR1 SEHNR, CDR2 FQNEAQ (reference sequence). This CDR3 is CASSSTLFYEQYF. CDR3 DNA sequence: TGTGCCAGCAGCTCCACTCTGTTCTACGAGCAGTACTTC.

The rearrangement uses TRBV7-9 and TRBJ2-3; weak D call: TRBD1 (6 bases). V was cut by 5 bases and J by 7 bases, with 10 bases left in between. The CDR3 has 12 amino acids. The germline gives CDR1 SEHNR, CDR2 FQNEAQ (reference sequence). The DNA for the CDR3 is TGTGCCAGCAGCCGAGGGACAAATACGCAGTATTTT. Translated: CASSRGTNTQYF.

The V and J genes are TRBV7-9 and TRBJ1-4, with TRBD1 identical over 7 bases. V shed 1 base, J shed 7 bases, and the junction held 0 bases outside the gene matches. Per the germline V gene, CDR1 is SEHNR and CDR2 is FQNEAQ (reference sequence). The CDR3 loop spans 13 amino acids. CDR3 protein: CASSLGQGEKLFF. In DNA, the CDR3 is TGTGCCAGCAGCTTAGGACAGGGTGAAAAACTGTTTTTT.

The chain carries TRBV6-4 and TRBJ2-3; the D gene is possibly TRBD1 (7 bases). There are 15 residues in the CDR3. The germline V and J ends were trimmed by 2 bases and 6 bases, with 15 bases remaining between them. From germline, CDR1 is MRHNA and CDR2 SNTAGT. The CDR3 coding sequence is TGTGCCAGCAGTGACCAAGCGGAGGGGGCGGATACGCAGTATTTT. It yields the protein CASSDQAEGADTQYF.

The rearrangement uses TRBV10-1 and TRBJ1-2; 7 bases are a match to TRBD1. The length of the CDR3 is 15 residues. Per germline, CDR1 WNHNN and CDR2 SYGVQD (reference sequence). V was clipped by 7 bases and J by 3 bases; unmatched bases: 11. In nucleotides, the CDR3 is TGCGCCAGCAACCCAGGGGGAAGTTGTGACTATGGCTACACCTTC. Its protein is CASNPGGSCDYGYTF.

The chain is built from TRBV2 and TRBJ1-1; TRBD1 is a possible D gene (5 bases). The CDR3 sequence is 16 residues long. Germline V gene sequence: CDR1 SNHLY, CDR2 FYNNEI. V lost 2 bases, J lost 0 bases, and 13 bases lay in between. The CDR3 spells CASSESRVGLNTEAFF. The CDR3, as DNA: TGTGCCAGCAGTGAAAGCAGGGTCGGATTGAACACTGAAGCTTTCTTT.

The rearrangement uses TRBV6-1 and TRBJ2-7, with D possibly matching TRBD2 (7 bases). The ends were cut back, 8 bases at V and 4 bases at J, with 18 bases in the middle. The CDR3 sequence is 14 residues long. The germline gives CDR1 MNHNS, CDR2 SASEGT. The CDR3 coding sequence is TGTGCCAGCCAAGGGGGGGAGGGGAGGTACGAGCAGTACTTC. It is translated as CASQGGEGRYEQYF.

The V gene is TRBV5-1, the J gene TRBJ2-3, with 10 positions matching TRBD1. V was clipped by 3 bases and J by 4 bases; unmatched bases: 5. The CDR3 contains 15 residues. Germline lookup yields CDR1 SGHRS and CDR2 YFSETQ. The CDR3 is CASSSTGGASDTQYF. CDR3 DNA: TGCGCCAGCAGCTCGACAGGGGGCGCTTCAGATACGCAGTATTTT.

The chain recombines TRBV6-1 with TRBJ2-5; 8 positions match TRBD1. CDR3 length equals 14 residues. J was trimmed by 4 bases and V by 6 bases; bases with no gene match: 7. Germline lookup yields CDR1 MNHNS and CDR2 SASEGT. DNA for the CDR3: TGTGCCAGCAGGGTCGGGACAGGCGGAGAGACCCAGTACTTC. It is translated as CASRVGTGGETQYF.